A selection of T cell receptor beta chains follows, all from one sample in a study of response to subunit inactivated influenza vaccine. TCRdb fed the RT-PCR reads into MiXCR, producing one record per CDR3 protein. Seen here are about 170,000 distinct CDR3 sequences, about 12% observed once, and the top ten hold about 31%. These data also formed part of another study, on T cells expressing NK-cell markers.

The source material was CD8+ T cells sorted from PBMCs, sampled less than 13 days after vaccination. The source is a man aged 45-65 years who received an inactivated influenza vaccine. Both conserved end residues are part of each CDR3. The D gene is left open where the match is weak. Some rows have no size entry. The others give once, few or many, or a class for an expanded clone.

cdr3_length j_call v_call clone_size d_call cdr3_aa cdr3_nt
21 TRBJ2-2 TRBV11-1 many TRBD2 CASSLKVQLAGGPLNTGELFF TGTGCCAGCAGCTTAAAAGTACAACTAGCGGGGGGCCCACTTAACACCGGGGAGCTGTTTTTT
16 TRBJ2-3 TRBV15 NA TRBD2 CATNPGLAASTDTQYF TGTGCCACCAATCCGGGACTAGCGGCTAGCACAGATACGCAGTATTTT
15 TRBJ1-1 TRBV9 NA TRBD1 CASSVGGQGTAEAFF TGTGCCAGCAGCGTAGGGGGACAGGGGACGGCTGAAGCTTTCTTT
15 TRBJ2-1 TRBV9 many TRBD2 CASSESGSSYNEQFF TGTGCCAGCAGCGAAAGCGGGAGTTCCTACAATGAGCAGTTCTTC
17 TRBJ1-2 TRBV4-3 NA NA CASSQTHGYKRSYGYTF TGCGCCAGCAGCCAAACCCACGGTTACAAGAGATCCTATGGCTACACCTTC
12 TRBJ2-1 TRBV15 NA NA CATSTSVDEQFF TGTGCCACCAGCACTAGCGTCGATGAGCAGTTCTTC
14 TRBJ1-6 TRBV5-6 NA NA CASRQDSLNSPLHF TGTGCCAGCAGACAGGACAGCCTTAATTCACCCCTCCACTTT
16 TRBJ2-1 TRBV28 few TRBD2 CASRMIAGPDFDEQFF TGTGCCAGCAGAATGATAGCGGGGCCTGATTTCGATGAGCAGTTCTTC
15 TRBJ1-1 TRBV7-9 NA NA CASSPTRGMNTEAFF TGTGCCAGCAGCCCGACCCGGGGAATGAACACTGAAGCTTTCTTT
14 TRBJ2-6 TRBV6-2/TRBV6-3 NA NA CASSYSLDRPVLTF TGTGCCAGCAGTTACTCGCTGGATAGACCCGTCCTGACTTTC
13 TRBJ2-7 TRBV9 NA TRBD2 CASSATTSGEQYF TGTGCCAGCAGCGCCACGACTAGCGGGGAGCAGTACTTC
15 TRBJ1-3 TRBV28 few NA CASSFGGAGGNTIYF TGTGCCAGCAGTTTCGGGGGGGCAGGTGGAAACACCATATATTTT
13 TRBJ2-1 TRBV15 NA NA CATSSRATNEQFF TGTGCCACCAGCAGCCGGGCCACCAATGAGCAGTTCTTC
15 TRBJ2-1 TRBV4-2 few TRBD2 CASSQTSGTYNEQFF TGTGCCAGCAGCCAGACTAGCGGGACCTACAATGAGCAGTTCTTC
15 TRBJ2-3 TRBV20-1 few NA CSASRKRGSTDTQYF TGCAGTGCTAGCCGGAAACGGGGCAGCACAGATACGCAGTATTTT
14 TRBJ2-7 TRBV6-2/TRBV6-3 many NA CASSYVGSTYEQYF TGTGCCAGCAGTTACGTGGGATCCACCTACGAGCAGTACTTC
13 TRBJ2-3 TRBV20-1 NA TRBD1 CSPFDRAVDTQYF TGCAGTCCATTCGACAGGGCCGTAGATACGCAGTATTTT
18 TRBJ2-6 TRBV6-5 NA TRBD1 CASSYGTEQRSGANVLTF TGTGCCAGCAGTTATGGGACAGAGCAACGCTCTGGGGCCAACGTCCTGACTTTC
15 TRBJ2-7 TRBV7-9 few TRBD2 CASSLAVGGAYEQYF TGTGCCAGCAGCTTAGCGGTCGGGGGGGCCTACGAGCAGTACTTC
16 TRBJ2-1 TRBV7-9 NA TRBD2 CASSSPGLAGDNEQFF TGTGCCAGCAGCTCCCCAGGACTAGCGGGGGATAATGAGCAGTTCTTC
14 TRBJ2-7 TRBV11-2 few TRBD2 CASSARTSKYEQYF TGTGCCAGCAGCGCAAGGACTAGTAAATACGAGCAGTACTTC
14 TRBJ2-4 TRBV7-2 NA TRBD2 CASSLTTSGHIQYF TGTGCCAGCAGCTTAACAACTAGCGGACACATTCAGTACTTC
17 TRBJ2-1 TRBV28 NA NA CASSLDPATREWNEQFF TGTGCCAGCAGCCTAGACCCCGCCACACGGGAGTGGAATGAGCAGTTCTTC
16 TRBJ2-7 TRBV7-8 few NA CASSLGGGQRTYEQYF TGTGCCAGCAGCTTAGGAGGGGGGCAGAGAACCTACGAGCAGTACTTC
16 TRBJ2-3 TRBV13 many NA CASSLAEGGVGDTQYF TGTGCCAGCAGCTTGGCCGAAGGTGGGGTTGGAGATACGCAGTATTTT
13 TRBJ2-1 TRBV27 few NA CASSPIGLGEQFF TGTGCCAGCAGTCCGATTGGGTTGGGTGAGCAGTTCTTC
15 TRBJ2-1 TRBV20-1 few TRBD2 CSARDPGGPFNEQFF TGCAGTGCTAGAGACCCGGGGGGGCCGTTCAATGAGCAGTTCTTC
13 TRBJ2-3 TRBV9 NA NA CASSVSGADTQYF TGTGCCAGCAGCGTATCAGGGGCAGATACGCAGTATTTT
16 TRBJ2-3 TRBV7-2 NA NA CASSFYGRFSTDTQYF TGTGCCAGCAGCTTTTACGGGCGCTTTAGCACAGATACGCAGTATTTT
13 TRBJ1-2 TRBV12-3/TRBV12-4 many NA CASSPTLRGGYTF TGTGCCAGCAGTCCCACCCTTAGGGGTGGCTACACCTTC
13 TRBJ2-2 TRBV7-8 NA NA CASSPYDTGELFF TGTGCCAGCAGCCCCTATGACACCGGGGAGCTGTTTTTT
15 TRBJ2-2 TRBV18 NA NA CASSPTGQDTGELFF TGTGCCAGCTCACCAACAGGGCAGGACACCGGGGAGCTGTTTTTT
17 TRBJ2-7 TRBV4-3 NA TRBD2 CASSQDALAGDSYEQYF TGCGCCAGCAGCCAAGACGCACTAGCGGGGGACTCCTACGAGCAGTACTTC
15 TRBJ2-7 TRBV28 few TRBD2 CASSPSGGAGDEQYF TGTGCCAGCAGTCCCAGCGGGGGGGCTGGAGACGAGCAGTACTTC
14 TRBJ2-7 TRBV4-2 NA NA CASSPEGHVYEQYF TGTGCCAGCAGCCCAGAGGGGCATGTCTACGAGCAGTACTTC
16 TRBJ2-2 TRBV6-5 NA TRBD2 CASSYSGGMNTGELFF TGTGCCAGCAGTTACTCGGGGGGGATGAACACCGGGGAGCTGTTTTTT
13 TRBJ2-5 TRBV12-3/TRBV12-4 NA TRBD1 CASSSYRGETQYF TGTGCCAGCAGTTCCTACAGGGGGGAGACCCAGTACTTC
14 TRBJ2-1 TRBV29-1 NA TRBD2 CSVGSGGPYNEQFF TGCAGCGTTGGTTCGGGGGGTCCCTACAATGAGCAGTTCTTC
15 TRBJ2-1 TRBV6-1 NA TRBD2 CASSVSGSPYNEQFF TGTGCCAGCAGCGTCAGCGGGAGCCCCTACAATGAGCAGTTCTTC
19 TRBJ2-6 TRBV7-8 few TRBD2 CASSLRLAELASGANVLTF TGTGCCAGCAGCTTGAGACTAGCGGAACTGGCCTCTGGGGCCAACGTCCTGACTTTC
14 TRBJ2-5 TRBV7-9 few NA CASSLGRDGETQYF TGTGCCAGCAGCTTAGGCAGGGACGGCGAGACCCAGTACTTC
17 TRBJ2-5 TRBV29-1 few NA CSVEDGRLGTQQETQYF TGCAGCGTTGAAGATGGACGGCTGGGGACCCAACAAGAGACCCAGTACTTC
13 TRBJ1-4 TRBV19 few TRBD1 CASSMTGMEKLFF TGTGCCAGTTCAATGACAGGGATGGAAAAACTGTTTTTT
13 TRBJ1-1 TRBV29-1 NA TRBD1 CSVAQGMNTEAFF TGCAGCGTTGCACAGGGGATGAACACTGAAGCTTTCTTT